The TCR beta chain described here comes from a study of cytomegalovirus exposure and HLA in healthy donors. Amplification used 60 Vbeta primers and 13 Jbeta primers. The repertoire was sequenced with immunoSEQ multiplex PCR; TCRdb's copy has only in-frame clones and lacks some. The table lists some 170,000 clones, 77% of them singletons. Study results and caveats: Listed as cytomegalovirus-associated were 150 or so TCR beta chains. As a later analysis showed, a missense DCLRE1C variant was linked to trimming of TCR beta V- and J-genes.

As concerns this clone: The antigen is not known.

Germline CDR1 reads SNHLY; CDR2 reads FYNNEI. CDR3 length equals 14 residues. The ends were cut back, 8 bases at V and 4 bases at J, with 12 bases in the middle. This TCR was recovered from a woman in her twenties or thirties in good health and CMV-seronegative. The sample comprised PBMCs. The chain recombines TRBV2 with TRBJ1-6, with a weak D call TRBD1 (5 bases). CDR3: CASSGDSYNSPLHF. Written as DNA, the CDR3 is TGTGCCAGCTCGGGGGATTCGTATAATTCACCCCTCCACTTT.